This T cell receptor beta chain was sequenced for a study of cytomegalovirus exposure and HLA in healthy donors (dated by TCRdb to the late 2010s). Regarding the research as a whole: In an earlier analysis of 587 of the donors, 250 to 350 Gb of sequence data and 100 million or so unique TCR beta sequences from some 170 million T cells were reported. Among the approximately 420 genotyped donors, around 81% belonged to the genetic ancestry cluster associated with self-reported Caucasian donors. An early release that covered around 590 HLA-typed donors contained 250 to 350 gigabases of sequencing data and 75 million to 100 million unique TCR sequences. Because of strong linkage in the cohort, roughly five DR-DQ haplotypes were treated as single units for association and clustering. Besides the first cohort of about 730 subjects, a separate validation cohort made up of roughly 120 different subjects was used. Donor age, sex, ethnicity and CMV serostatus were collected together with the repertoire data. To predict cytomegalovirus infection status, the study brought together high-throughput TCR immunosequencing, statistical association of individual TCRs with disease status, and machine learning. The study was designed to test whether signatures of past pathogen exposure could be identified by cataloging public T cell receptors. The later analysis used no new phenotypic data to find candidate immune exposures, relying instead on TCR beta sequences and their occurrence across donors. Typing coverage differed by locus: A, B, C, DRB1 and DQB1 were typed in about 620-640 donors, DQA1 in 500 to 550, DPA1 in nearly 610, and DPB1 in 450 to 490. On average, around 240,000 unique TCR beta nucleotide sequences were sequenced per donor among roughly 430 genotyped donors of the cohort, with about 19% of those sequences being non-productive. HLA typing included class I and class II loci at four-digit resolution. In an earlier analysis of a few hundred of the donors, high-throughput TCR beta sequencing was used to judge whether each TCR beta V gene segment behaved as functional or pseudogenic. The study profiled the T cell repertoires of about 720 subjects by immunosequencing and related them to cytomegalovirus serostatus. Every repertoire in the discovery cohort had been generated on one and the same sequencing platform. In a later genetic analysis, genome-wide SNP genotypes for about three fifths of the roughly 670 donors were used, and that subset was treated as a discovery cohort. To study patterns of TCR occurrence, a later analysis re-analyzed previously published TCR beta repertoires from 550 to 800 donors and added high-resolution HLA genotyping. The full study reports these points: The sequencing pipeline was judged likely to have produced a cluster of highly shared sequence variants as a technical artifact. Compared with equally common non-associated chains, HLA-associated TCR beta chains in a later analysis were more clonally expanded and had lower generation probabilities. V-gene and J-gene trimming of TCR beta chains was associated with a missense DCLRE1C variant in a later genetic analysis, and the association was replicated in an independent cohort. A later analysis found that TCR association rates varied across HLA loci, with DRB1 alleles showing the most associated TCRs and HLA-C alleles the fewest. A total of fewer than 200 TCR beta chains were listed by the study as associated with cytomegalovirus. According to a later analysis, parvovirus B19, influenza, CMV and Epstein-Barr virus appeared linked to several top co-occurrence clusters. In a later genetic analysis, fewer N-insertions in productive TCRs were reported among donors in an Asian-associated ancestry cluster than the roughly 670-donor mean. The classifier was reported to diagnose cytomegalovirus status with high specificity and sensitivity in both the original and validation cohorts. Correlated functional status among segregating V segments might be attributable to linkage disequilibrium, but an unknown experimental factor could not be ruled out. According to the authors, the approach could potentially be generalized to other disease states and immunological phenotypes. Sequencing depth was assumed to be roughly uniform across donors in the presence/absence analyses, though that assumption may not hold. HLA typing was unavailable for some donors at each locus, so association tests used only the typed subset. According to a later analysis, most CMV-associated TCR beta chains appeared to be HLA-restricted, and the HLA associations seemed to be driven largely by CMV exposure. This cohort had only TCR beta chains sequenced, and the lack of alpha or paired-chain data limited which features could be detected. Some IMGT-functional V segments, including TRBV6-2 and TRBV6-3, could not be told apart with the 87-base-pair reads, so those segments were excluded. In an earlier analysis of 450 to 750 of the donors, most TCR beta V segments appeared in productive rearrangements about 90% or about 30% of the time, broadly matching IMGT annotations. A further reported finding was that TCR beta sequences accurately predicted the HLA-A and HLA-B alleles for most subjects in the first cohort. Most TCR sequences were seen in very few donors, while some public TCRs were found in many individuals. At a false discovery rate of 0.05, a later analysis linked roughly 17,000 TCR beta sequences to specific HLA alleles. Over 15 rarely observed V segments, including chromosome 9 orphons, were excluded from the earlier analysis of about 610 of the donors because counts were too low. The only immune exposure information available for the cohort was CMV serostatus. Strong co-occurrence of HLA alleles, especially DR and DQ, made assigning TCR associations to individual alleles difficult. In vitro tests confirmed that three of the cytomegalovirus-associated TCR beta chains recognize cytomegalovirus antigens.

The cohort consisted of 666 healthy bone marrow donors. All cohort members were sampled while nominally healthy, although unrecorded immune exposures were likely present. The donor was CMV seronegative and belonged to the group of several hundred seronegative cohort members. Each donor provided a peripheral blood sample, and peripheral blood mononuclear cells were used for TCR beta sequencing. The Qiagen DNeasy Blood Extraction Kit was used to extract genomic DNA from the blood cell samples. The germline V and J ends show losses of 6 bases and 5 bases respectively, and no gene match explains 8 bases of the junction. Sequences MNHEY (CDR1) and SVGAGI (CDR2) are obtained from the germline V gene. The CDR3 contains 15 residues, cysteine and phenylalanine counted. Only the CDR3 region is kept as DNA, spanning 45 bases read in frame from base 1. The library was generated by the immunoSEQ multiplex PCR assay. A mixture of 60 forward primers for TCR Vbeta segments and 13 reverse primers for TCR Jbeta segments was used in the multiplex PCR. The CDR3 region of rearranged TCR beta genes was amplified from genomic DNA by a multiplex PCR assay. The amplified TCR beta libraries were sequenced on the Illumina HiSeq System as 87-base-pair reads. The authors processed their data as follows. In a later analysis, tens of millions of unique TCR beta chains were counted across the roughly 610 repertoires, and roughly 11 million of these chains were shared by at least two donors. A nearest-neighbor algorithm error-corrected the raw reads and collapsed the reads into unique sequences, merging closely related sequences to remove PCR and sequencing errors. V, D and J gene segments were assigned by aligning CDR3 sequences to IMGT reference sequences. For a sequence to be retained, a match of at least six nucleotides to both a V gene segment and a J gene segment was required. A rearrangement was called productive if the CDR3 had no stop codons and remained in frame with V and J, and every other rearrangement was called non-productive. CDR3 was defined according to IMGT convention as the region running from the second conserved V-encoded cysteine to the conserved J-encoded phenylalanine. The earlier analysis of 500 to 750 of the donors excluded any sequence lacking an unambiguous match to a single V gene segment. In an earlier analysis of about 590 of the donors, a V segment was called functional when productive rearrangements were above 56.7%, and segregating when the standard deviation between donors exceeded 5%. A statistical classification framework was built to diagnose cytomegalovirus status from the catalog of TCR beta chain sequences. A later analysis assigned V and J genes by comparing TCR nucleotide sequences with IMGT/GENE-DB human TR gene sequences. The TCRdist pipeline was used in a later analysis to assign CDR3 sequences and most-parsimonious VDJ recombination scenarios. A later analysis defined each TCR beta chain by its CDR3 amino acid sequence plus V-gene family, and excluded reads lacking a unique V-gene family. A later analysis removed 592 highly shared, low-generation-probability nucleotide sequences to deal with suspected cross-contamination and a sequencing artifact. In a later analysis, a clonal expansion index was calculated for each public chain from normalized within-repertoire ranks of inferred template counts. In a later analysis, generation probabilities were computed using a VDJ recombination model fitted to out-of-frame rearrangements, and the results were checked against IGoR. In a later analysis, TCR-TCR, TCR-HLA and TCR-CMV co-occurrence was scored with hypergeometric tests, and a repertoire-size bias correction was applied to TCR pairs. In a later analysis, false discovery rates were estimated by permuting HLA or CMV assignments 20 times. In a later analysis, co-occurring TCRs were grouped using DBSCAN, and TCRdist sequence similarity was added for clustering within HLA-allele-positive subsets. Repertoires with fewer than 30,000 or more than 120,000 public chains, plus five repertoires with anomalous nucleotide sharing, were excluded from co-occurrence clustering. What TCRdb holds here is the immuneACCESS table cut down to in-frame rearrangements. Part of the clones is not present; checked against another copy, under half of the missing clones reflect an unresolved V gene, and the others are unexplained. From that table come the V and J calls and clone size; the DNA was used to work out D and trimming. This sample comprises some 180,000 clones, about 80% of them detected only once. The ten largest make up 1.5% of the sample.

Turning to this clone: Its antigen is still unknown. The sample holds no much larger clone one base away, and base qualities are not on file.

The chain employs TRBV6-5 and TRBJ2-7; TRBD2 aligns with 12 central bases. The TCR sequence derives from a middle-aged man in good health and CMV-seronegative. Input material: PBMCs. The CDR3 region: CASRPLAGGRDEQYF. The DNA sequence is TGTGCCAGCAGACCTCTAGCGGGGGGGCGAGACGAGCAGTACTTC.